This TCR beta chain emerged from a study of human T cells and chemical hapten exposure. In its sample, this clonotype was seen many times. Its antigen is not known. The total RNA was obtained from whole blood that was not fractionated. Overall study findings and caveats: Sensitizing to DPC left TCRs with a frequency above 1 in 1000 unaltered.

Each cDNA molecule in the library carried unique molecular identifiers. As handled by the study authors: Per-sample TCR counts ranged from about 23,224 to 750,000, median about 90,000. TCRdb analysed the reads with MiXCR anew, one entry per CDR3 protein. The V and J calls come from TCRdb's annotation, not from the publication. Among about 120,000 distinct CDR3 sequences listed, less than 10% were seen once. The receptor's source is a human donor in good health. Some clones in this sample may be carry-over from other donors' samples. Sample: whole blood.

CDR3 sequence (DNA): TGTGCCAGCAGCACCCGACAGGGGGAGAACTATGGCTACACCTTC. It encodes CASSTRQGENYGYTF. J is TRBJ1-2 and V is TRBV7-9; the match to TRBD1 covers 9 bases. This CDR3 has 15 amino acids. V lost 5 bases, J lost 2 bases, and 6 bases stayed unmatched. Germline lookup yields CDR1 SEHNR and CDR2 FQNEAQ (reference sequence).